Listed below are T cell receptor beta chains from one sample, sequenced in a study of CD8+CD57+ T cells in acquired aplastic anemia. TCRdb re-called the reads through MiXCR, storing one row per CDR3 protein. The sample yields hundreds of thousands of distinct CDR3 sequences, approximately 32% seen once. Sequenced sample: sorted CD4+, CD8+, or CD8+CD57+ T cells (not recorded which) from PBMCs. Receptor source: a human donor with aplastic anemia. The CDR3 runs from the conserved cysteine through the conserved F or W. A D gene is named only where the DNA matches it firmly. Size tells how often a clone was seen (once, few, many) or the class of an expanded clone, and some rows leave it out.

V	D	size	J	CDR3	DNA
TRBV20-1	.	many	TRBJ1-3	CSARDMGNTIYF	TGCAGTGCTAGAGATATGGGAAACACCATATATTTT
TRBV11-2	.	.	TRBJ1-6	CASSWSPQGNNSPLHF	TGTGCCAGCAGCTGGAGCCCCCAGGGAAATAATTCACCCCTCCACTTT
TRBV24-1	.	many	TRBJ1-5	CATSDLLTDVSNQPQHF	TGTGCCACCAGTGATTTACTCACGGACGTGAGCAATCAGCCCCAGCATTTT
TRBV2	TRBD1	few	TRBJ2-5	CASRQGAHQETQYF	TGTGCCAGCAGGCAGGGGGCCCACCAAGAGACCCAGTACTTC
TRBV4-2	TRBD1	many	TRBJ1-2	CASSQDRTGVGYTF	TGTGCCAGCAGCCAAGATAGGACAGGGGTTGGCTACACCTTC
TRBV15	.	.	TRBJ1-5	CTTSRDRDASPQHF	TGTACCACCAGCAGGGATCGGGACGCTTCGCCCCAGCATTTT
TRBV19	TRBD1	many	TRBJ2-7	CASSMGQGAYEQYF	TGTGCCAGTAGTATGGGACAGGGGGCCTACGAGCAGTACTTC
TRBV10-2	TRBD2	many	TRBJ2-7	CASNPRSERESHEQYF	TGCGCCAGCAATCCGAGGTCGGAGCGGGAGTCCCACGAGCAGTACTTC
TRBV29-1	.	many	TRBJ1-1	CSVEDLGQTTEAFF	TGCAGCGTTGAAGACCTTGGACAGACCACTGAAGCTTTCTTT
TRBV27	.	.	TRBJ1-2	CATGRGYGYTF	TGTGCCACCGGGAGGGGGTATGGCTACACCTTC
TRBV19	TRBD1	few	TRBJ2-5	CASSGPGTAQETQYF	TGTGCCAGCAGCGGCCCAGGGACAGCGCAAGAGACCCAGTACTTC
TRBV14	.	once	TRBJ1-1	CASSQESVRYGEAFF	TGTGCCAGCAGCCAAGAGTCCGTTCGGTATGGTGAAGCTTTCTTT
TRBV28	.	.	TRBJ2-7	CASSSIRVGYEQYF	TGTGCCAGCAGTTCAATCAGGGTTGGCTACGAGCAGTACTTC
TRBV10-3	TRBD1	.	TRBJ1-1	CASSPQGALTEAFF	TGTGCCAGCAGTCCTCAGGGGGCTTTAACTGAAGCTTTCTTT
TRBV7-9	.	many	TRBJ2-7	CASSLGGGKNEQYF	TGTGCCAGCAGCTTGGGAGGGGGAAAGAACGAGCAGTACTTC
TRBV20-1	.	few	TRBJ2-2	CSARVPGGLGELFF	TGCAGTGCTAGAGTTCCGGGGGGCTTAGGGGAGCTGTTTTTT
TRBV4-2	TRBD1	.	TRBJ2-2	CASSPQLDRVNTGELFF	TGTGCCAGCAGCCCTCAGCTGGACAGGGTAAACACCGGGGAGCTGTTTTTT
TRBV2	.	many	TRBJ2-5	CASSEAGAQYF	TGTGCCAGCAGTGAAGCGGGGGCCCAGTACTTC
TRBV5-5	.	.	TRBJ2-5	CASSQESRGQETQYF	TGTGCCAGCAGCCAAGAATCCAGGGGTCAAGAGACCCAGTACTTC
TRBV4-1	.	many	TRBJ1-1	CASSLTAEAFF	TGCGCCAGCAGCCTGACAGCCGAAGCTTTCTTT
TRBV13	.	few	TRBJ1-6	CASRSGTDSTNYNSPLHF	TGTGCCAGCAGATCCGGGACGGATTCCACCAACTATAATTCACCCCTCCACTTT
TRBV2	.	many	TRBJ2-7	CASGRLVSYEQYF	TGTGCCAGCGGAAGACTAGTCTCCTACGAGCAGTACTTC
TRBV19	.	many	TRBJ2-5	CASGPGDSYQETQYF	TGTGCCAGTGGGCCAGGCGATTCGTACCAAGAGACCCAGTACTTC
TRBV5-1	.	many	TRBJ1-2	CASGTGTDRYGYTF	TGCGCCAGCGGAACCGGGACGGATCGTTATGGCTACACCTTC
TRBV12-3/TRBV12-4	TRBD1	.	TRBJ1-2	CASSLVGGQGYHGYTF	TGTGCCAGCAGTTTAGTTGGAGGACAGGGTTATCATGGCTACACCTTC
TRBV25-1	TRBD1	.	TRBJ1-5	CASSLIEGQGGQPQHF	TGTGCCAGCAGTCTTATAGAGGGACAGGGAGGTCAGCCCCAGCATTTT
TRBV7-2	TRBD1	many	TRBJ2-7	CASSDLGTGGYEQYF	TGTGCCAGCAGCGATCTAGGGACAGGGGGCTACGAGCAGTACTTC
TRBV7-2	.	many	TRBJ1-3	CASSSAAGSGNTIYF	TGTGCCAGCAGCTCGGCTGCCGGATCTGGAAACACCATATATTTT
TRBV5-1	TRBD2	.	TRBJ2-7	CASSLDLAGEWSYEQYF	TGCGCCAGCAGCTTGGATCTAGCGGGAGAATGGTCCTACGAGCAGTACTTC
TRBV6-1	TRBD1	many	TRBJ1-2	CASSQTGTARDFTF	TGTGCCAGCAGTCAAACCGGGACAGCGAGGGACTTCACCTTC
TRBV19	.	.	TRBJ1-6	CASSIVRRELGRDNSPPHF	TGTGCCAGTAGTATAGTCCGAAGGGAGCTCGGGCGGGATAATTCACCCCCCCACTTT
TRBV2	.	many	TRBJ1-5	CASRDSSYQPQHF	TGTGCCAGCAGAGACAGCTCCTATCAGCCCCAGCATTTT
TRBV15	TRBD1	few	TRBJ2-7	CATSRDRTGLPYEQYF	TGTGCCACCAGCAGAGATCGGACAGGGCTGCCCTACGAGCAGTACTTC
TRBV5-1	.	once	TRBJ1-2	CASSLPWVDGYTF	TGCGCCAGCAGCTTACCATGGGTTGATGGCTACACCTTC
TRBV12-3/TRBV12-4	.	few	TRBJ2-5	CASRVGSAETQYF	TGTGCCAGCAGGGTGGGGTCCGCAGAGACCCAGTACTTC
TRBV25-1	.	.	TRBJ1-2	CASVTTNYGYTF	TGTGCTAGCGTTACTACTAACTATGGCTACACCTTC
TRBV29-1	.	few	TRBJ2-2	CSVAGRTNTGELFF	TGCAGCGTTGCGGGTCGGACCAACACCGGGGAGCTGTTTTTT
TRBV20-1	.	few	TRBJ2-3	CSASISGDTQYF	TGCAGTGCTAGTATTAGCGGAGATACGCAGTATTTT
TRBV19	TRBD2	.	TRBJ2-1	CASSIGTRGGNEQFF	TGTGCCAGTAGTATAGGGACCCGGGGGGGCAATGAGCAGTTCTTC
TRBV7-2	TRBD1	few	TRBJ1-2	CASSHEDRVNYGYTF	TGTGCCAGCTCCCACGAGGACAGGGTTAACTATGGCTACACCTTC
TRBV11-2	TRBD2	few	TRBJ2-3	CASSLDPGGFTDTQYF	TGTGCCAGCAGCTTAGATCCGGGGGGGTTCACAGATACGCAGTATTTT
TRBV19	.	many	TRBJ2-3	CASSGEYTDTQYF	TGTGCCAGTAGCGGGGAATACACAGATACGCAGTATTTT
TRBV20-1	.	few	TRBJ1-3	CSARDRQVKGGNTIYF	TGCAGTGCTAGAGATAGACAGGTTAAAGGTGGAAACACCATATATTTT
TRBV11-1	.	.	TRBJ2-1	CASKTRSGAQYNEQFF	TGTGCCAGCAAGACTAGGTCGGGGGCGCAGTACAATGAGCAGTTCTTC
TRBV10-3	.	many	TRBJ1-1	CAISEISGNTEAFF	TGTGCCATCAGTGAAATTTCTGGAAACACTGAAGCTTTCTTT
TRBV10-3	TRBD1	.	TRBJ1-6	CAISPDRGANSPFHF	TGTGCCATCAGCCCCGACAGGGGCGCGAATTCACCCTTCCACTTT